This is a list of T cell receptor beta chains from one sample in a study of memory CD4+ T cells and cytomegalovirus serostatus. Some clones are missing from TCRdb's copy, which holds only in-frame ones; the method was immunoSEQ multiplex PCR. The sample carries about 40,000 clones, about three quarters recorded once. The sample comprised memory CD4+ T cells from blood. The origin of the receptors is an adult in good health and CMV-seronegative. The CDR3 runs from the conserved cysteine through the conserved F or W. D genes are given only for firm matches. Only part of the rows carry a size: once, few, many, or a class if the clone is expanded.

abundance	v_gene	d_gene	j_gene	CDR3nt	CDR3aa
NA	TRBV5-6	TRBD2	TRBJ2-1	TGTGCCAGCAGCTCCGGGACTAGCGCTTACAATGAGCAGTTCTTC	CASSSGTSAYNEQFF
NA	TRBV7-2	NA	TRBJ1-5	TGTGCCAGCAGCACAGGGAGTAGCAATCAGCCCCAGCATTTT	CASSTGSSNQPQHF
NA	TRBV15	NA	TRBJ2-5	TGTGCCACCAGCAGAGATGGTCTAGAGGGGGAGACCCAGTACTTC	CATSRDGLEGETQYF
NA	TRBV30	NA	TRBJ2-7	TGTGCCTGGACCGGGGACTCCTACGAGCAGTACTTC	CAWTGDSYEQYF
NA	TRBV2	NA	TRBJ2-1	TGTGCCAGCAGTGTATCAGGACGAGGTGAGCAGTTCTTC	CASSVSGRGEQFF
NA	TRBV7-8	NA	TRBJ1-1	TGTGCCAGCAGCTTAGGGACGGGCAACACTGAAGCTTTCTTT	CASSLGTGNTEAFF
NA	TRBV7-3	NA	TRBJ2-5	TGTGCCAGCAGCCCTACCGGGCTACAAGAGACCCAGTACTTC	CASSPTGLQETQYF
NA	TRBV10-3	TRBD2	TRBJ2-1	TGTGCCATCAGATCCGGGACTAGCGGATACAATGAGCAGTTCTTC	CAIRSGTSGYNEQFF
NA	TRBV4-2	NA	TRBJ1-2	TGTGCCAGCAGCCCCCTCTGGGGGGGGCGCCGAAGATATGGCTACACCTTC	CASSPLWGGRRRYGYTF
NA	TRBV2	TRBD2	TRBJ2-1	TGTGCCAGCGACGACCTGGGCGGGAGGAGTGAGCAGTTCTTC	CASDDLGGRSEQFF
NA	TRBV5-1	NA	TRBJ2-2	TGCGCCAGCAGCCCCCAAGGTCCCGGGGAGCTGTTTTTT	CASSPQGPGELFF
NA	TRBV4-2	TRBD2	TRBJ2-5	TGTGCCAGCAGCCACGGGACTAGCGGGGGAGAGACCCAGTACTTC	CASSHGTSGGETQYF
NA	TRBV7-2	NA	TRBJ1-4	TGTGCCAGCAGCTTCGATGTGAACCCAATTGAAAAACTGTTTTTT	CASSFDVNPIEKLFF
NA	TRBV7-2	NA	TRBJ2-5	TGTGCCAGCAGCCCGAATAGGCGCGGCAGGGGAGAGACCCAGTACTTC	CASSPNRRGRGETQYF
NA	TRBV10-3	NA	TRBJ1-2	TGTGCCATCAGTCCCTCGGGACGTAGTAGCTATGGCTACACCTTC	CAISPSGRSSYGYTF
NA	TRBV2	TRBD1	TRBJ1-2	TGTGCCAGCAGTGGGGGACAGGGGCACTATGGCTACACCTTC	CASSGGQGHYGYTF
NA	TRBV28	TRBD1	TRBJ1-4	TGTGCCAGCAGCGTCGTAACAGGGGGGAATGAAAAACTGTTTTTT	CASSVVTGGNEKLFF
NA	TRBV2	NA	TRBJ1-1	TGTGCCAGCAAGGAGGACGGGCTAGGGACTGAAGCTTTCTTT	CASKEDGLGTEAFF
NA	TRBV2	NA	TRBJ1-2	TGTGCCACTACCTTCAGGATTACCGATGTCTACACCTTC	CATTFRITDVYTF
NA	TRBV29-1	NA	TRBJ2-5	TGCAGCGTAGGAATGGCGGCATCAGAGACCCAGTACTTC	CSVGMAASETQYF
NA	TRBV5-6	TRBD1	TRBJ1-3	TGTGCCAGCAGCTTGTTTGGACAGGGGTATGGAAACACCATATATTTT	CASSLFGQGYGNTIYF
once	TRBV4-2	NA	TRBJ1-2	TGTGCCAGCAGCCAAGACCGAGGTGGAGGGCGGTATGGCTACACCTTC	CASSQDRGGGRYGYTF
NA	TRBV5-6	NA	TRBJ2-1	TGTGCCAGCAGCCGTTATAGCGGTAGCTCCTACAATGAGCAGTTCTTC	CASSRYSGSSYNEQFF
NA	TRBV6-1	NA	TRBJ2-7	TGTGCCAGCAGTGACGGGTATGGCACCGCCAGCTCCTACGAGCAGTACTTC	CASSDGYGTASSYEQYF
NA	TRBV18	NA	TRBJ1-1	TGTGCCAGCTCACCAGCAGGGGACACTGAAGCTTTCTTT	CASSPAGDTEAFF
NA	TRBV30	TRBD2	TRBJ2-1	TGTGCCTGGAGGGCTAGCGGGATGTGGGGTGAGCAGTTCTTC	CAWRASGMWGEQFF
NA	TRBV6-6	NA	TRBJ1-3	TGTGCCAGCAGTTACACAGGATCCTCTGGAAACACCATATATTTT	CASSYTGSSGNTIYF
NA	TRBV30	TRBD1	TRBJ2-7	TGTGCCTGGAGGGGACAGGGGGTTCCCTACGAGCAGTACTTC	CAWRGQGVPYEQYF
once	TRBV11-3	NA	TRBJ2-3	TGTGCCAGCGGCCGGTACGACACAGATACGCAGTATTTT	CASGRYDTDTQYF
NA	TRBV19	TRBD2	TRBJ2-2	TGTGCCAGTAGTTTATCCGGACTAGCGGGAGGGGAGCTGTTTTTT	CASSLSGLAGGELFF
NA	TRBV7-2	NA	TRBJ1-5	TGTGCCAGCAGCCCAAGACCGTCAGGTCAGCCCCAGCATTTT	CASSPRPSGQPQHF
NA	TRBV18	NA	TRBJ1-5	TGTGCCAGCTCACGGACCGAAAATCAGCCCCAGCATTTT	CASSRTENQPQHF
NA	TRBV27	NA	TRBJ2-7	TGTGCCAGCAGTTCCTTGGGGTCTCTACGGGAGCAGTACTTC	CASSSLGSLREQYF
NA	TRBV2	NA	TRBJ2-1	TGTGCCAGCAGGGATCGCGGGGATGAGCAGTTCTTC	CASRDRGDEQFF
NA	TRBV5-1	TRBD2	TRBJ2-5	TGCGCCAGCAGCCCGGGAGGGCTGCGGGAGACCCAGTACTTC	CASSPGGLRETQYF
once	TRBV28	TRBD1	TRBJ1-4	TGTGCCAGCAGAAGGACAGGCGTATACGGAAAACTGTTTTTT	CASRRTGVYGKLFF
once	TRBV19	TRBD1	TRBJ1-5	TGTGCCAGTAGACAGACAACAGGGGGCCCCGATCAGCCCCAGCATTTT	CASRQTTGGPDQPQHF
NA	TRBV10-3	NA	TRBJ1-3	TGTGCCATCAGTGACCTTAGCTCTGGAAACACCATATATTTT	CAISDLSSGNTIYF
NA	TRBV5-4	NA	TRBJ1-2	TGTGCCAGCAGCTTGAACCAGGGATCGAGGGGCTACACCTTC	CASSLNQGSRGYTF
NA	TRBV19	TRBD1	TRBJ2-7	TGTGCCAGTAGTATTTTCGGGACCGGGACAGGGAAGAGCGAGCAGTACTTC	CASSIFGTGTGKSEQYF
NA	TRBV7-9	TRBD1	TRBJ1-5	TGTGCCAGCAGCTTAGACAGGGGGCAGCCCCAGCATTTT	CASSLDRGQPQHF
NA	TRBV6-6	NA	TRBJ2-5	TGTGCCAGCACTCGTTCTGTAGGGGGAGGGATCGGGGCCCAGTACTTC	CASTRSVGGGIGAQYF
few	TRBV25-1	NA	TRBJ1-5	TGTGCCAGCAGTGAAGCAGGCACATGGCAGCCCCAGCATTTT	CASSEAGTWQPQHF
NA	TRBV4-3	TRBD2	TRBJ2-7	TGCGCCAGCAGCCAGTCCACTAGCGAACCTTACTACGAGCAGTACTTC	CASSQSTSEPYYEQYF
NA	TRBV10-2	NA	TRBJ2-2	TGCGCCAGCAGTCGGGACGGTATGGGGGTGGCCGGGGAGCTGTTTTTT	CASSRDGMGVAGELFF
once	TRBV6-5	NA	TRBJ1-1	TGTGCCAGCAGCCCCGGGGGGGGCCAAGGAAAAGCTTTCTTT	CASSPGGGQGKAFF
NA	TRBV11-2	TRBD2	TRBJ2-7	TGTGCCAGCAGCTCCGGGACTAGCGGGAGGGTCTACGAGCAGTACTTC	CASSSGTSGRVYEQYF
NA	TRBV5-6	NA	TRBJ2-5	TGTGCCAGCAGCCGGGTGGCAAGCGGTCGGGAGACCCAGTACTTC	CASSRVASGRETQYF
NA	TRBV7-8	NA	TRBJ2-5	TGTGCCAGCAGCGTACCTTTCCGGGACTCCTCTTGGAGGGAGACCCAGTACTTC	CASSVPFRDSSWRETQYF
NA	TRBV28	NA	TRBJ1-1	TGTGCCAGCGAATGGGCCTTTGGTGCAGCCACAACTGAAGCTTTCTTT	CASEWAFGAATTEAFF
NA	TRBV7-8	NA	TRBJ2-4	TGTGCCAGCAGCTTAGTCTCTGGAATTCAGTACTTC	CASSLVSGIQYF
few	TRBV6-6	NA	TRBJ1-5	TGTGCCAGCACCCAAGAGGGGCCCCAGCATTTT	CASTQEGPQHF
NA	TRBV25-1	TRBD1	TRBJ1-6	TGTGCCAGCAGTCTACAGGGGATACATTCACCCCTCCACTTT	CASSLQGIHSPLHF